Listed below are T cell receptor beta chains from one sample, sequenced in a study of post-analysis software for immune sequencing data. Via MiXCR, TCRdb re-called the PCR reads, giving one row per CDR3 protein. The table shows roughly 540,000 distinct CDR3 sequences, with under 40% occurring only once. Sequenced material: blood. These TCRs come from a girl aged 2 to 17 with multiple sclerosis. CDR3s include the opening cysteine and the closing phenylalanine or tryptophan. D genes are given only for firm matches. Clone size is not always given. Where it is, it says once, few, many or a class for expanded clones.

v_gene	abundance	j_gene	d_gene	CDR3nt	CDR3aa
TRBV3-1	-	TRBJ1-2	-	TGTGCCAGCAGCCAAGATTCTCGGCAGGGTTACCCTGGCTACACCTTC	CASSQDSRQGYPGYTF
TRBV6-5	-	TRBJ2-3	TRBD2	TGTGCCAGCAGTTCCTCTAGCGGGGGGGCGGGTAGCACAGATACGCAGTATTTT	CASSSSSGGAGSTDTQYF
TRBV6-6	many	TRBJ2-5	-	TGTGCCAGCAGTTCACCCGCTCAAGAGACCCAGTACTTC	CASSSPAQETQYF
TRBV28	few	TRBJ2-1	TRBD2	TGTGCCACCCGATCCCCTAGCGGGGGCCAAAGCTCCTACAATGAGCAGTTCTTC	CATRSPSGGQSSYNEQFF
TRBV25-1	-	TRBJ2-7	-	TGTGCCAGCAGTTTCAGTTACAATGAGCAGTACTTC	CASSFSYNEQYF
TRBV6-6	few	TRBJ1-5	-	TGTGCCAGCAGTTCAGGTAGGGGAGGGCAGCCCCAGCATTTT	CASSSGRGGQPQHF
TRBV5-1	-	TRBJ1-5	TRBD1	TGCGCCAGCAGCACCGGGGACAGGGGGTCGAATCAGCCCCAGCATTTT	CASSTGDRGSNQPQHF
TRBV11-2	few	TRBJ1-5	-	TGTGCCAGCAGCAACGGGGGCAGTGTTCAGCCCCAGCATTTT	CASSNGGSVQPQHF
TRBV5-5	many	TRBJ2-1	TRBD2	TGTGCCAGCAGCCGTCCGACTAGCGGGGGGGGCAATGAGCAGTTCTTC	CASSRPTSGGGNEQFF
TRBV20-1	-	TRBJ2-7	-	TGCAGTGCTAGAGTGGAGGGAACCCCCTACGAGCAGTACTTC	CSARVEGTPYEQYF
TRBV13	-	TRBJ1-4	TRBD1	TGTGCCAGCAGCTTAGCACTGGACAGGGGTGATGAAAAACTGTTTTTT	CASSLALDRGDEKLFF
TRBV24-1	-	TRBJ2-3	-	TGTGCCACCAGTGATTATACATCCGGTGGTGATACGCAGTATTTT	CATSDYTSGGDTQYF
TRBV20-1	-	TRBJ2-7	TRBD1	TGCAGTGCTAGGGGGACAGGACTCTCCTACGAGCAGTACTTC	CSARGTGLSYEQYF
TRBV19	-	TRBJ1-5	TRBD1	TGTGCCAGTAGCCGGGACAGGGTTAGGCCCCAGCATTTT	CASSRDRVRPQHF
TRBV20-1	few	TRBJ2-1	-	TGCAGTGCTAGAAGGCCACACACCTCCTACAATGAGCAGTTCTTC	CSARRPHTSYNEQFF
TRBV3-1	few	TRBJ2-5	TRBD2	TGTGCCAGCAGCGAAAGCGGGGAACAAGAGACCCAGTACTTC	CASSESGEQETQYF
TRBV12-3/TRBV12-4	few	TRBJ2-1	TRBD1	TGTGCCAGTAGCACCAGGGGGTCCAATGAGCAGTTCTTC	CASSTRGSNEQFF
TRBV29-1	-	TRBJ2-3	TRBD2	TGCAGCGTAGCCGGGACTAGCGGGGGCGGGGGCACAGATACGCAGTATTTT	CSVAGTSGGGGTDTQYF
TRBV5-6	-	TRBJ1-1	TRBD1	TGTGCCAGCAGCTTGGTCGCGGCAGGGGGCGCGGTAAACACTGAAGCTTTCTTT	CASSLVAAGGAVNTEAFF
TRBV7-2	-	TRBJ2-1	-	TGTGCCAGCAGCTTAGCGGGGACCGGGCAGTTCTTC	CASSLAGTGQFF
TRBV5-5	few	TRBJ2-1	-	TGTGCCAGCAGCTCCCTCAAGAGGGGGGACAATGAGCAGTTCTTC	CASSSLKRGDNEQFF
TRBV5-5	-	TRBJ2-3	TRBD2	TGTGTCAGCAGCCCCTGGACTAGCGTTAGCACAGATACGCAGTATTTT	CVSSPWTSVSTDTQYF
TRBV5-1	few	TRBJ2-7	TRBD2	TGCGCCAGCAGCTCCGGACTAGCGGGGACAGACTACGAGCAGTACTTC	CASSSGLAGTDYEQYF
TRBV12-3/TRBV12-4	few	TRBJ1-2	-	TGTGCCAGCACCGGCTTGGCTGTCCCTAAAGAACTTGGCTACACCTTC	CASTGLAVPKELGYTF
TRBV24-1	-	TRBJ2-3	-	TGTGCCACCAGTACCCCGGCCGGGCCCACAGATACGCAGTATTTT	CATSTPAGPTDTQYF
TRBV14	few	TRBJ2-1	TRBD1	TGTGCCAGCAGCCGCGGGACAGGGGATGAGCAGTTCTTC	CASSRGTGDEQFF
TRBV20-1	-	TRBJ2-3	TRBD2	TGCAGTGCCTTCTCCGCCAGGCTAGCGGGGCGCACAGATACGCAGTATTTT	CSAFSARLAGRTDTQYF
TRBV15	few	TRBJ2-1	-	TGTGCCACCAGCAGAATAAGCCGAGGGTCCCTCCCCAGGTCCTACAATGAGCAGTTCTTC	CATSRISRGSLPRSYNEQFF
TRBV5-1	-	TRBJ2-3	-	TGCGCCAGCAGCTTTGACGGGCAAAGCGCAGATACGCAGTATTTT	CASSFDGQSADTQYF
TRBV6-6	few	TRBJ1-2	TRBD1	TGTGCCAGCAGTCAGGGGGACCGGGGCGGTGGCTACACCTTC	CASSQGDRGGGYTF
TRBV4-1	-	TRBJ1-6	-	TGCGCCAGCAGCCAAGAAAGGGGAAATAATTCACCCCTCCACTTT	CASSQERGNNSPLHF
TRBV3-1	few	TRBJ2-3	-	TGTGCCAGCAGCCAAGATTCCAGTCACACAGATACGCAGTATTTT	CASSQDSSHTDTQYF
TRBV5-4	-	TRBJ1-1	-	TGTGCCAGCAGCTTGATTCAGAAGAACACTGAAGCTTTCTTT	CASSLIQKNTEAFF
TRBV5-5	few	TRBJ2-7	TRBD1	TGTGCCAGCAGAGCAGGACAGGGTCTCGAGCAGTACTTC	CASRAGQGLEQYF
TRBV10-3	few	TRBJ2-7	-	TGTGCCACCTTCTCAGGCGGGAATGAACACGAGCAGTACTTC	CATFSGGNEHEQYF
TRBV5-1	-	TRBJ1-1	TRBD1	TGCGCCAGCGCCGGGAGGGACAGCTCGTGGGCTGAAGCTTTCTTT	CASAGRDSSWAEAFF
TRBV25-1	few	TRBJ2-3	-	TGTGCCAGCAGTGAGGCTGGACAGCCTACAACAGATACGCAGTATTTT	CASSEAGQPTTDTQYF